This note documents a single TCR beta chain sequence. What it binds is not known. These data come from a study of shared clonotypes between healthy human individuals. Study outcomes and limitations: In this cohort, only blood was sampled, and tissue repertoires likely differ. Non-shared clonotypes had lower generation probabilities than clonotypes shared by all four sorted-subset donors. The sharing of 5% to 6.5% of naive CD4 clonotypes was seen across a handful of donors.

The protocol was immunoSEQ multiplex PCR, while the TCRdb copy is restricted to in-frame clones and leaves out a portion. There are a few hundred thousand clones in the sample; approximately 97% occur only once, and 0.045% to 0.07% lies in the top ten. Trimming pared 4 bases from V and 8 bases from J, leaving 18 bases between. CDR1 and CDR2 (germline): MDHEN, SYDVKM. This CDR3 has 15 amino acids. The rearrangement links TRBV28 to TRBJ2-1; TRBD2 might be the D (7 bases). The specimen was naive CD4+ T cells sorted from blood. Subset of the sample: CD45RA+ positively selected. This sequence was found in a woman aged 25 to 39 in good health. In nucleotides, the CDR3 is TGTGCCAGCAGTTCTCCCCGGGGGGCGGTGCATGAGCAGTTCTTC. Amino acid sequence: CASSSPRGAVHEQFF.